These 6 T cell receptor beta chains were sequenced from one sample in a study of blood T cell repertoires in COVID-19. This table comes from immunoSEQ multiplex PCR, and its TCRdb copy is limited to in-frame clones, with some not included. The sample carries roughly 300,000 clones, around 87% recorded once. The specimen was peripheral blood. Source of these receptors: a woman in her forties or fifties who had recovered from COVID-19.

V gene TRBV5-1 combines with J gene TRBJ1-1; D remains ambiguous. The CDR3 sequence is 14 residues long. V shed 4 bases and J shed 0 bases, with 10 bases lying between them. Germline CDR1 and CDR2: SGHRS and YFSETQ. In DNA form, the CDR3 reads TGCGCCAGCAGCCCCGCGGACTTGAACACTGAAGCTTTCTTT. Translating gives CASSPADLNTEAFF.

The chain recombines TRBV30 with TRBJ1-2; 8 bases align to TRBD1. The CDR3 is 15 amino acids. Germline V gene lookup returns CDR1 GTSNPN and CDR2 SVGIG (reference sequence). Trimming cost V 3 bases and J 4 bases; bases outside gene matches: 10. The CDR3 bases are TGTGCCTGGAGCGTTAACCTCGGGACAGGCTATGGCTACACCTTC. Its protein is CAWSVNLGTGYGYTF.

V usage is TRBV4-3 and J usage is TRBJ2-7; the match to TRBD2 covers 7 bases. The V and J ends lost 0 bases and 0 bases, in that order; junction bases with no gene match: 11. CDR3 length: 18 residues. The germline V gene encodes CDR1 LGHNA and CDR2 YSLEER. CDR3 nucleotide sequence: TGCGCCAGCAGCCAAGATCTGGGAGGGCCTGTAACCTCCTACGAGCAGTACTTC. Protein product: CASSQDLGGPVTSYEQYF.

V gene TRBV29-1 combines with J gene TRBJ2-7; the D gene is possibly TRBD1 (6 bases). From germline, CDR1 is SQVTM and CDR2 ANQGSEA. Trimming shortened V by 6 bases and J by 2 bases, and 14 bases separated the two germline ends. This CDR3 region has 13 residues. Here the CDR3 DNA reads TGCAGCGTCCTCAGACAGGACACCTACGAGCAGTACTTC. Amino acid sequence: CSVLRQDTYEQYF.

This chain links TRBV2 with TRBJ2-5; 7 nucleotides agree with TRBD1. With V trimmed by 5 bases and J by 5 bases, 8 bases remained unmatched. This CDR3 spans 14 amino acids. Germline loops: CDR1 SNHLY, CDR2 FYNNEI. The chain's CDR3 is CASSRDRAVETQYF. Here the CDR3 DNA reads TGTGCCAGCAGTCGAGACAGGGCGGTGGAGACCCAGTACTTC.

The rearrangement joins TRBV3-1 (or the pseudogene TRBV3-2) to TRBJ1-4, with D hard to call. The V gene's germline CDR1 is LGHDT and CDR2 YNNKEL (reference sequence). Trimming stripped 2 bases from V and 4 bases from J, with 5 bases between. The CDR3 contains 13 residues. CDR3 bases: TGTGCCAGCAGCCAACTAGATAATGAAAAACTGTTTTTT. Residues: CASSQLDNEKLFF.